One and the same sample provided the 29 T cell receptor beta chains below, sequenced in a study of Graves' ophthalmopathy and Graves' hyperthyroidism. Investigators amplified TCR beta CDR3 regions from RNA transcripts. HTBI-primed RT-PCR formed the first round, and a multiplex PCR formed the second. TCRdb re-called the multiplex PCR reads with MiXCR, one entry per CDR3 protein. The sample records around 1,000,000 distinct CDR3 sequences, approximately 35% being singletons. The specimen was peripheral blood or thyroid tissue (not recorded which). Every receptor here comes from an adult man with Graves' hyperthyroidism.

This clonotype was seen just once. This chain connects TRBV10-3 to TRBJ1-1; D is unresolved. Germline V gene sequence: CDR1 ENHRY, CDR2 SYGVKD. Trimming took 8 bases from V and 4 from J, leaving 11 bases between them. The CDR3 covers 12 residues. The CDR3 here is CAIGRPGTEAFF. The DNA of the CDR3 is TGTGCCATCGGACGGCCGGGCACTGAAGCTTTCTTT.

Regarding this clonotype: One junction end disagrees with the germline gene, perhaps due to a read error. This chain connects TRBV12-3 or TRBV12-4 to TRBJ2-5; 8 nucleotides agree with TRBD2. The CDR3 sequence is 14 residues long. DNA for the CDR3: TGTGCCAGCAGTTACGCGGGGGGCCTAGAGACCCAGCACTTC. It yields the protein CASSYAGGLETQHF.

This clonotype was seen ten or more times. The V gene is TRBV29-1, the J gene TRBJ2-5, with a possible D match to TRBD2 (5 bases). This CDR3 is built from 12 residues. Germline loops: CDR1 SQVTM, CDR2 ANQGSEA. V shed 4 bases and J shed 5 bases, with 11 bases lying between them. CDR3 bases: TGCAGCGTTGGGGCTAGCTCCGAGACCCAGTACTTC. It codes for CSVGASSETQYF.

As for this clonotype: A much larger clone sits a single nucleotide away, making a read error possible. The conserved closing phenylalanine or tryptophan is absent in this CDR3, likely reflecting a read error. This chain joins TRBV29-1 and TRBJ1-1; possibly TRBD1 for D (5 bases). The CDR3 sequence is 10 residues long. CDR1 and CDR2 (germline): SQVTM, ANQGSEA. V lost 6 bases and J 7 bases, leaving 9 bases between the germline ends. CDR3 amino acids: CSVRDVEAFL. CDR3 nucleotide sequence: TGCAGCGTCCGGGACGTTGAAGCTTTCCTT.

This clonotype was counted many times. DNA of the CDR3: TGTGCCAGCAGCCCCCGGACTAGCATTAAGACCCAGTACTTC. Translated, it gives CASSPRTSIKTQYF. V usage is TRBV11-2 and J usage is TRBJ2-5, with 8 bases lining up with TRBD2. The V segment lost 5 bases and the J segment 6 bases; nucleotides outside the gene matches: 8. CDR1 and CDR2 (germline): SGHAT, FQNNGV. The CDR3 extends over 14 amino acids.

This clonotype was seen repeatedly, ten times or more. The chain recombines TRBV25-1 with TRBJ2-5; D is perhaps TRBD2 (5 bases). The germline V and J ends were trimmed by 7 bases and 5 bases, with 11 bases remaining between them. Germline V lookup: CDR1 MGHDK, CDR2 SYGVNS. The CDR3 runs 12 residues. CDR3 nucleotides: TGTGCCAGCAAGAGTCCGGGGGAGACCCAGTACTTC. It is translated as CASKSPGETQYF.

J is TRBJ2-7 and V is TRBV12-3 or TRBV12-4; the D is unclear. The CDR3 spans 17 residues. The V end lost 5 bases, the J end lost 1 base, and 21 bases lay between the germline ends. Here the CDR3 reads CASSRGYPDGKSYEQYF. CDR3 DNA sequence: TGTGCCAGCAGTAGAGGATATCCCGACGGAAAATCCTACGAGCAGTACTTC.

This clonotype was recorded a few times. The V and J genes are TRBV6-5 and TRBJ1-5; 9 nucleotides agree with TRBD1. Germline CDR1 reads MNHEY; CDR2 reads SVGAGI. J was trimmed by 5 bases and V by 4 bases; bases with no gene match: 9. CDR3 length: 16 amino acids. The CDR3 DNA follows: TGTGCCAGCAGTTCCCACGTGGGACAGGGTGATCAGCCCCAGCATTTT. Translated, it gives CASSSHVGQGDQPQHF.

This clonotype has ten or more counts. The gene calls are TRBV4-1 and TRBJ1-5; D is unresolved. CDR1 is MGHRA and CDR2 is YSYEKL in the germline V gene. V was shortened by 0 bases and J by 6 bases, with 6 bases between the two germline ends. The CDR3 is 13 amino acids. The CDR3 bases are TGCGCCAGCAGCCAAGATTTACGTCAGCCCCAGCATTTT. Translating it yields CASSQDLRQPQHF.

This sequence joins TRBV10-3 and TRBJ2-2; the D gene could be TRBD1 or TRBD2 (5 bases each). This CDR3 spans 16 amino acids. The V end was cut by 0 bases, the J end by 5 bases, with 13 bases between. Germline V gene data show CDR1 as ENHRY and CDR2 as SYGVKD. CDR3 in DNA: TGTGCCATCAGTGAGTCGGGGGACCACGGAACCGGGGAGCTGTTTTTT. The encoded protein is CAISESGDHGTGELFF.

This sequence joins TRBV6-5 and TRBJ1-1; D unresolved. From germline, CDR1 is MNHEY and CDR2 SVGAGI. CDR3 length equals 13 residues. The V gene lost 3 bases and the J gene lost 4 bases, with 9 bases spanning the gap. This chain's CDR3 is CASSYSLSTEAFF. The CDR3, as DNA: TGTGCCAGCAGTTATAGTCTGAGCACTGAAGCTTTCTTT.

A note on this clonotype: Relative to the germline gene, one junction end is altered; a read error may explain this. V gene TRBV20-1 combines with J gene TRBJ2-5, with 7 bases that match TRBD2. Germline V gene lookup returns CDR1 DFQATT and CDR2 SNEGSKA (reference sequence). The CDR3 has 12 residues. In DNA, the CDR3 is TGCAATGCTAGTTTGTCAGGGAGGGAGCAGTACTTC. This translates into CNASLSGREQYF.

The chain combines TRBV7-2 with TRBJ1-6; no definite D call. V lost 3 bases and J 7 bases, leaving 19 bases between the germline ends. Germline assignment: CDR1 SGHTA and CDR2 FQGNSA. The CDR3 covers 17 residues. The CDR3 DNA reads TGTGCCAGCAGCTTGAAAATTTCATACAGTCAGAATTCACCCCTCCACTTT. Amino acids: CASSLKISYSQNSPLHF. Filled out from reference TRBV7-2 and TRBJ1-6, the complete variable domain reads GAGVSQSPSNKVTEKGKDVELRCDPISGHTALYWYRQSLGQGLEFLIYFQGNSAPDKSGLPSDRFSAERTGGSVSTLTIQRTQQEDSAVYLCASSLKISYSQNSPLHFGNGTRLTVT.

This chain links TRBV7-2 with TRBJ2-7; D gene unclear. V was pared by 5 bases and J by 6 bases, with 17 bases between. Germline CDR1 is SGHTA and CDR2 is FQGNSA. The CDR3 runs 14 residues. CDR3 sequence: CASSPRAGEIEQYF. The CDR3 nucleotides read TGTGCCAGCAGCCCAAGGGCTGGCGAGATCGAGCAGTACTTC.

This rearrangement joins TRBV2 to TRBJ2-7, with D maybe TRBD2 (5 bases). There are 14 residues in the CDR3. The V end was cut by 8 bases, the J end by 3 bases, with 17 bases between. The germline CDR1 and CDR2 sequences are SNHLY and FYNNEI. The CDR3 loop is CASLGLPRDYEQYF. DNA for the CDR3: TGTGCCAGCTTAGGACTGCCCAGAGACTACGAGCAGTACTTC.

This clonotype was picked up many times. This chain links TRBV7-2 with TRBJ2-7; D may correspond to TRBD1 or TRBD2 (5 bases each). This CDR3 comprises 13 residues. With 5 bases removed from V and 6 bases from J, the gap between germline ends came to 14 bases. The germline CDR1 and CDR2 sequences are SGHTA and FQGNSA. The CDR3 here is CASSAWPGAEQYF. In DNA form, the CDR3 reads TGTGCCAGCAGCGCGTGGCCCGGGGCCGAGCAGTACTTC.

In regard to this clonotype: The junction departs from the called germline gene at one end, perhaps through a read error. The V call is TRBV14, the J call TRBJ2-2; D possibly corresponds to TRBD2 (5 bases). The CDR3 totals 17 residues. Germline CDR1 is SGHDN and CDR2 is FVKESK. The CDR3 protein is CASSPRTRALGTGELLF. DNA for the CDR3: TGTGCCAGCAGCCCTAGAACCCGGGCCCTCGGAACCGGGGAGCTGCTTTTT.

This clonotype turned up a few times. The chain is built from TRBV9 and TRBJ1-3; D ambiguous. V shed 3 bases and J shed 0 bases, with 16 bases lying between them. Germline assignment: CDR1 SGDLS and CDR2 YYNGEE. The CDR3 runs to 17 residues. The CDR3 loop reads CASSEFSLRSSGNTIYF. In nucleotides, the CDR3 is TGTGCCAGCAGCGAGTTTTCGCTGAGAAGCTCTGGAAACACCATATATTTT.

Note on this clonotype: Sequence at one end of the junction differs from germline and may be a read error. V and J are TRBV4-3 and TRBJ1-2; the D is unclear. Germline CDR1 and CDR2: LGHNA and YSLEER. CDR3 length: 14 amino acids. The CDR3 nucleotides read TGCGCCAGCAGCCAAGAGAGGACGGTCTATTGCTACACCTTC. Protein: CASSQERTVYCYTF.

Notes on this clonotype: A much larger clone differs by one base, so this may be a read error. This chain joins TRBV5-8 and TRBJ2-7; 7 nucleotides match TRBD2. The CDR3 has 13 residues. The germline V gene encodes CDR1 SGHTS and CDR2 YDEGEE. Here the CDR3 reads CAGSGTHSYEQYF. DNA of the CDR3: TGTGCCGGCAGCGGGACTCACTCCTACGAGCAGTACTTC.

This chain connects TRBV25-1 to TRBJ2-3; D possibly matches TRBD1 or TRBD2 (5 bases each). CDR1 MGHDK and CDR2 SYGVNS come from the germline V gene. Trimming pared 4 bases from V and 7 bases from J, leaving 18 bases between. CDR3 size: 15 residues. This CDR3 is CASSGFSRGQYTQYF. CDR3 in DNA: TGTGCCAGCAGTGGTTTCTCTCGGGGCCAATATACGCAGTATTTT.

This clonotype was counted many times. The chain couples TRBV25-1 to TRBJ1-3, with D possibly being TRBD1 (5 bases). The V end was cut by 3 bases, the J end by 5 bases, with 11 bases between. CDR3 size: 14 residues. Germline CDR1 and CDR2: MGHDK and SYGVNS. The CDR3 here is CASSEFEGRNTIYF. DNA of the CDR3: TGTGCCAGCAGTGAGTTTGAGGGGAGAAACACCATATATTTT.

This clonotype was detected ten times or more. The DNA is omitted, as the CDR3 cannot be located on it reliably, and the CDR3 follows TCRdb's listing. V gene TRBV11-2 combines with J gene TRBJ1-5; TRBD1, the table's D call, lacks a check against the DNA. Germline V gives CDR1 SGHAT, CDR2 FQNNGV. The CDR3 is 16 residues long, ends included. The CDR3 here is CASSFGPGYGNQPQHF.

A few counts support this clonotype. The J gene is TRBJ2-3, the V gene TRBV12-3 or TRBV12-4, with 11 bases matching TRBD2. The CDR3 runs to 15 residues. V lost 6 bases to trimming and J lost 6 bases; unmatched junction nucleotides: 8. CDR3 nucleotides: TGTGCCAGCAGAATTAGCGGGAGGGCCCGGGATACGCAGTATTTT. This sequence encodes CASRISGRARDTQYF.

This chain uses TRBV5-1 with TRBJ1-6; D remains ambiguous. The CDR3 covers 15 residues. Trimming took 0 bases from V and 5 from J, leaving 9 bases between them. Looked up from germline, CDR1 is SGHRS and CDR2 is YFSETQ. The CDR3 loop is CASSLERLDNSPLHF. In DNA, the CDR3 is TGCGCCAGCAGCTTGGAACGTCTAGATAATTCACCCCTCCACTTT.

The V gene is TRBV27, the J gene TRBJ2-5; D remains unclear. The CDR3 consists of 11 residues. Deletions cut 10 bases from V and 5 bases from J, with 11 bases between. CDR1 is MNHEY, CDR2 SMNVEV, per germline (reference sequence). CDR3 nucleotides: TGTGCCACCAGCTTAACGGAGACCCAGTACTTC. As protein: CATSLTETQYF.

This clonotype was seen repeatedly, ten times or more. The chain recombines TRBV29-1 with TRBJ1-2; D is perhaps TRBD1 (5 bases). V dropped 4 bases and J dropped 4 bases, with 19 bases sitting between them. Germline values: CDR1 SQVTM, CDR2 ANQGSEA. The CDR3 contains 15 residues. CDR3 in amino acids: CSVGGSFGESYGYTF. The CDR3 DNA is TGCAGCGTTGGGGGGAGTTTCGGGGAGTCCTATGGCTACACCTTC.

The chain links TRBV15 to TRBJ2-7; weak D call: TRBD2 (7 bases). The length of the CDR3 is 14 residues. Germline CDR1 and CDR2: LNHNV and YYDKDF (reference sequence). Trimming pared 4 bases from V and 3 bases from J, leaving 13 bases between. The CDR3 coding sequence is TGTGCCACCAGCACCTGGAGGGGGGGCTACGAGCAGTACTTC. It translates to CATSTWRGGYEQYF. Based on the CDR3 plus reference TRBV15 and TRBJ2-7, the full variable domain is DAMVIQNPRYQVTQFGKPVTLSCSQTLNHNVMYWYQQKSSQAPKLLFHYYDKDFNNEADTPDNFQSRRPNTSFCFLDIRSPGLGDTAMYLCATSTWRGGYEQYFGPGTRLTVT.

This chain links TRBV29-1 with TRBJ2-7, with a possible D match to TRBD2 (5 bases). V lost 7 bases, J lost 7 bases, and 5 bases lay in between. The CDR3 runs to 8 residues. Looked up from germline, CDR1 is SQVTM and CDR2 is ANQGSEA. CDR3 coding DNA: TGCAGCGCGGGGGAGCAGTACTTC. Protein: CSAGEQYF.